The table lists the clone carrying this T cell receptor (beta chain) with a few counts. Antigen specificity is unknown. These data belong to a study of metastatic and nonmetastatic thyroid tumors. The wider study: Thyroid patients, malignant and benign, had repertoires compared across blood and tumor or nodule tissue. Broader study findings: As reported, TCR beta diversity in blood and tumor was significantly higher in malignant thyroid tumors than in benign nodules.

TCRdb called clones again from the PCR reads with MiXCR. The sample holds some 55,000 clones, roughly 30% seen once. Every patient was untreated before thyroid surgery. The CDR3 is 15 residues long. V shed 3 bases and J shed 4 bases, with 15 bases lying between them. Germline-derived CDR1 and CDR2 are KGHDR and SFDVKD. This receptor was obtained from a female donor with papillary thyroid cancer or a benign thyroid nodule (not recorded which). Some clones in this sample may be carry-over from other donors' samples. Sequencing was performed on blood. This sequence joins TRBV24-1 and TRBJ2-7, with D possibly TRBD2 on 5 matching bases. The CDR3 loop reads CATSDTGSPGYEQYF. The CDR3 DNA reads as TGTGCCACCAGTGATACGGGCTCCCCGGGGTACGAGCAGTACTTC.